Given below is one T cell receptor beta chain in context. The antigen is unknown. The sample comes from a study of CD8+CD57+ T cells in acquired aplastic anemia. Study-level background: The sorted CD4+ and CD8+ cells yielded an average approximately 3.3 ug of DNA.

This CDR3 spans 14 amino acids. V lost 5 bases and J 0 bases, leaving 11 bases between the germline ends. Germline CDR1 SGHTA, CDR2 FQGNSA. Overall study findings and caveats: For CD8+ Simpson's diversity, patients and controls showed no significant difference. The same twenty-nine CD8+ CDR3 sequences occurred in patients and in controls.

TCR beta VDJ and CDR3 profiles were obtained from a genomic DNA template. One entry per CDR3 protein results from TCRdb running MiXCR on the reads. The sample holds some 280,000 distinct CDR3 sequences, 55% to 65% seen once. This receptor was taken from a human donor with severe aplastic anemia or a healthy control (not recorded which). The sequenced sample consisted of sorted CD4+, CD8+, or CD8+CD57+ T cells (not recorded which) from PBMCs. The chain recombines TRBV7-2 with TRBJ2-7, with D possibly called TRBD1 or TRBD2 (5 bases each). The DNA for the CDR3 is TGTGCCAGCAGCGTAGGGGACCACTCCTACGAGCAGTACTTC. Translated, it gives CASSVGDHSYEQYF. Filled out from reference TRBV7-2 and TRBJ2-7, the complete variable domain reads GAGVSQSPSNKVTEKGKDVELRCDPISGHTALYWYRQSLGQGLEFLIYFQGNSAPDKSGLPSDRFSAERTGGSVSTLTIQRTQQEDSAVYLCASSVGDHSYEQYFGPGTRLTVT.